The source of this T cell receptor beta chain is a study of identical twins. TCRdb re-called the 5' RACE reads with MiXCR, one entry per CDR3 protein. This repertoire shows about 890,000 distinct CDR3 sequences, roughly an eighth found once; its top ten account for 1.5% to 2%. Healthy Caucasian donors formed the entire cohort. The CDR3 contains 14 residues. V gave up 2 bases and J gave up 7 bases; unmatched junction bases: 5. Per germline, CDR1 WSHSY and CDR2 SAAADI. This clonotype was found a few times. The data also belong to a second study, concerning yellow fever vaccine responses in identical twins.

This receptor was taken from a woman in her late teens or twenties in good health. This chain joins TRBV10-2 and TRBJ2-1; 7 bases agree with TRBD2. Sequencing was performed on PBMCs. CDR3 DNA: TGCGCCAGCAGTGAGGCGGGAGCCGGGAATGAGCAGTTCTTC. Amino acid sequence: CASSEAGAGNEQFF.